One and the same sample provided the 11 T cell receptor beta chains below, sequenced in a study of T-cell reconstitution after alpha-beta-depleted transplantation in children. The TCRbeta library was prepared with unique molecular identifiers. TCRdb reprocessed the PCR reads with MiXCR, giving one entry per CDR3 protein. The sample has 670,000 or so distinct CDR3 sequences, about 12% seen once; the top ten hold 0.79%. Material: PBMCs, obtained before TCRalphabeta/CD19-depleted stem cell transplant. The origin of the receptors is a girl aged 2-10 years with congenital amegakaryocytic thrombocytopenia, due to receive a stem cell transplant.

This clonotype was detected only a few times. This chain uses TRBV24-1 with TRBJ2-1, with 10 bases lining up with TRBD2. Germline CDR1 and CDR2: KGHDR and SFDVKD. V was clipped by 0 bases and J by 8 bases; unmatched bases: 6. The CDR3 consists of 16 residues. In nucleotides, the CDR3 is TGTGCCACCAGTGATTTGGTCACTAGCGGGATCTATGAGCAGTTCTTC. It codes for CATSDLVTSGIYEQFF.

This clonotype was found a few times. The rearrangement joins TRBV27 to TRBJ2-2, with 9 nucleotides matching TRBD1. The CDR3 runs to 16 residues. Germline assignment: CDR1 MNHEY and CDR2 SMNVEV (reference sequence). V trimming: 8 bases; J trimming: 3 bases; junction bases outside the gene matches: 10. CDR3 in amino acids: CASGTFGQGYTGELFF. The CDR3 bases are TGTGCCAGCGGAACCTTCGGACAGGGGTACACCGGGGAGCTGTTTTTT.

The V gene is TRBV12-3 or TRBV12-4, the J gene TRBJ2-2, with D tentatively TRBD1 or TRBD2 (5 bases each). The length of the CDR3 is 17 residues. Trimming cost V 2 bases and J 2 bases, with 15 bases left between them. CDR3 nucleotide sequence: TGTGCCAGCAGTTTAATCGGGGACCCTCGAAACACCGGGGAGCTGTTTTTT. This codes for CASSLIGDPRNTGELFF.

This clonotype was found many times. The chain employs TRBV20-1 and TRBJ2-1; TRBD2 agrees at 8 bases. The CDR3 has 13 residues. CDR1 is DFQATT, CDR2 SNEGSKA, per germline (reference sequence). After removal of 7 bases from V and 4 bases from J, the junction contained 6 bases not matched to a gene. Here the CDR3 reads CSVPGTSYNEQFF. CDR3 bases: TGCAGTGTTCCAGGGACTAGTTACAATGAGCAGTTCTTC.

This clonotype turned up a few times. The chain joins TRBV5-1 to TRBJ2-7; 7 bases match TRBD2. CDR1 is SGHRS, CDR2 YFSETQ, per germline. V dropped 4 bases and J dropped 0; count of bases not matched to a gene: 13. This CDR3 has 17 amino acids. The CDR3 region is CASSEGLLALSSYEQYF. CDR3 DNA: TGCGCCAGCAGCGAGGGCCTACTAGCGCTGAGCTCCTACGAGCAGTACTTC. Based on the CDR3 plus reference TRBV5-1 and TRBJ2-7, the full variable domain is KAGVTQTPRYLIKTRGQQVTLSCSPISGHRSVSWYQQTPGQGLQFLFEYFSETQRNKGNFPGRFSGRQFSNSRSEMNVSTLELGDSALYLCASSEGLLALSSYEQYFGPGTRLTVT.

This clonotype was observed a handful of times. The V gene is TRBV18, the J gene TRBJ1-1; 7 bases match TRBD1. This CDR3 has 15 residues. Unmatched junction bases numbered 6, after V lost 0 bases and J lost 5 bases. Germline lookup yields CDR1 KGHSH and CDR2 LQKENI. The CDR3 protein is CASSPPGGGRTEAFF. The CDR3 coding sequence is TGTGCCAGCTCACCACCCGGAGGGGGCAGGACTGAAGCTTTCTTT.

V gene TRBV29-1 combines with J gene TRBJ2-7; D call uncertain. Deletions cut 4 bases from V and 1 base from J, with 14 bases between. Germline CDR1 SQVTM, CDR2 ANQGSEA. This CDR3 contains 14 residues. CDR3 sequence: CSVAHPPVSYEQYF. CDR3 DNA: TGCAGCGTTGCTCACCCCCCCGTTTCCTACGAGCAGTACTTC.

This clonotype turned up a few times. CDR3 residues: CAWSVYRNEQFF. The CDR3 DNA reads TGTGCCTGGAGTGTATACCGCAATGAGCAGTTCTTC. The gene calls are TRBV30 and TRBJ2-1; D remains ambiguous. V was shortened by 0 bases and J by 6 bases, with 6 bases between the two germline ends. The CDR3 length is 12 residues. The germline gives CDR1 GTSNPN, CDR2 SVGIG (reference sequence).

In this sample, this clonotype turned up many times. The chain recombines TRBV6-1 with TRBJ2-7, with D possibly TRBD2 on 6 matching bases. With 10 bases removed from V and 0 bases from J, the gap between germline ends came to 13 bases. This CDR3 has 13 amino acids. Germline lookup yields CDR1 MNHNS and CDR2 SASEGT. The CDR3 DNA is TGTGCCACCGCCTGGGACTTCTCCTACGAGCAGTACTTC. Its translation is CATAWDFSYEQYF.

This clonotype was found a few times. This chain connects TRBV10-3 to TRBJ2-3; 12 bases fit TRBD2. The CDR3 has 18 amino acids. Germline V gives CDR1 ENHRY, CDR2 SYGVKD. V was clipped by 7 bases and J by 4 bases; unmatched bases: 15. The CDR3 protein is CAITMTLSSGRAPDTQYF. CDR3 in DNA: TGTGCCATCACCATGACCTTATCTAGCGGGAGGGCCCCAGATACGCAGTATTTT.

This clonotype was seen at least ten times. This chain connects TRBV20-1 to TRBJ2-2; 10 bases line up with TRBD2. There are 12 residues in the CDR3. Germline trimming cut 4 bases from V and 9 bases from J; bases unmatched to any gene: 2. Germline V gene data show CDR1 as DFQATT and CDR2 as SNEGSKA (reference sequence). The CDR3: CSATSGSRELFF. The DNA for the CDR3 is TGCAGTGCTACTAGCGGGAGTAGGGAGCTGTTTTTT.